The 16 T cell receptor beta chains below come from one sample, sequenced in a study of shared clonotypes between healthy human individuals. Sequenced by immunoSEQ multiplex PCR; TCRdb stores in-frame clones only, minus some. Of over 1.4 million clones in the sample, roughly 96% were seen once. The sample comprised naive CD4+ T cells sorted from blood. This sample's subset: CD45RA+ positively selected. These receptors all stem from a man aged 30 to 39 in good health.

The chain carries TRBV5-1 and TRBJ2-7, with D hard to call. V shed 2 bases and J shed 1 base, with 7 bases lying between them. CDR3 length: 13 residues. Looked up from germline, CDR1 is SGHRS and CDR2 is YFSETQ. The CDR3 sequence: CASSLTSSYEQYF. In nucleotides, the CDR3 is TGCGCCAGCAGCTTAACTTCATCCTACGAGCAGTACTTC.

Here the CDR3 DNA reads TGTGCCAGCAGCGTCAGGGATCAGCCCCAGCATTTT. Translating it yields CASSVRDQPQHF. The V gene is TRBV7-8, the J gene TRBJ1-5; a possible D gene is TRBD1 (5 bases). Germline assignment: CDR1 SGHVS and CDR2 FQNEAQ. With 5 bases removed from V and 5 bases from J, the gap between germline ends came to 7 bases. The CDR3 covers 12 residues.

The DNA of the CDR3 is TGTGCCAGTAGTCCTCAGACAGGCCCCTACAATGAGCAGTTCTTC. Translated, it gives CASSPQTGPYNEQFF. V gene TRBV19 combines with J gene TRBJ2-1, with D perhaps TRBD1 (6 bases). Trimming left V 5 bases short and J 2 bases short, with 13 bases between. The CDR3 has 15 residues. Per the germline V gene, CDR1 is LNHDA and CDR2 is SQIVND (reference sequence).

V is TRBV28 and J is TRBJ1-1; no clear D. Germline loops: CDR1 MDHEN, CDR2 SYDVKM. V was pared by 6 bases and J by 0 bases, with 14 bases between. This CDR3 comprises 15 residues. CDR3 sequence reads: CASSPIGPVNTEAFF. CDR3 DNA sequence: TGTGCCAGCAGCCCAATTGGGCCGGTGAACACTGAAGCTTTCTTT.

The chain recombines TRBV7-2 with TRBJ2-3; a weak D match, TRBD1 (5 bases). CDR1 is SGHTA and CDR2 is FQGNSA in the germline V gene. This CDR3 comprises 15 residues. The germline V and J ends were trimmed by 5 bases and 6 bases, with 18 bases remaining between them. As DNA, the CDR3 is TGTGCCAGCAGCCGCTTTTCAGGGTCTCAGGATACGCAGTATTTT. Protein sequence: CASSRFSGSQDTQYF.

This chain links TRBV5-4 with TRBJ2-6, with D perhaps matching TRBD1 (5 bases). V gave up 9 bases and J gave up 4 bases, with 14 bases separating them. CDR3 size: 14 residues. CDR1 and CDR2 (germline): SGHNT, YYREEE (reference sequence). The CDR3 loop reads CATEDRTGANVLTF. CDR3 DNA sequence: TGTGCCACCGAAGACAGAACCGGGGCCAACGTCCTGACTTTC.

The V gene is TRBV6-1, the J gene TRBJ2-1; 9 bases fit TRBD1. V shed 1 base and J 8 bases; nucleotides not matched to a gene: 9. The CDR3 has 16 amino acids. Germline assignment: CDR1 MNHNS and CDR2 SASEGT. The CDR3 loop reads CASSEVLQGARDEQFF. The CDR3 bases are TGTGCCAGCAGTGAAGTTCTACAGGGGGCGAGGGATGAGCAGTTCTTC.

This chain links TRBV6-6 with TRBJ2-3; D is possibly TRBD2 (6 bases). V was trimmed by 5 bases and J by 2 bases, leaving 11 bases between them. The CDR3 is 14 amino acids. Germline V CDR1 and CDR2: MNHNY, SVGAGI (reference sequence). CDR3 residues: CASSPDYLTDTQYF. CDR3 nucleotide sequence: TGTGCCAGCAGTCCGGACTACCTCACAGATACGCAGTATTTT.

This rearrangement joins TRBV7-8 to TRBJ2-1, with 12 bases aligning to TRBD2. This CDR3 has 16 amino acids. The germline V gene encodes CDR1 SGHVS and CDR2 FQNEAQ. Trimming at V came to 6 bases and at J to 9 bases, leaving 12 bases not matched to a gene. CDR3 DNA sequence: TGTGCCAGCAGACAAGAGGGACTAGCGGGCAAAGGTGAGCAGTTCTTC. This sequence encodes CASRQEGLAGKGEQFF.

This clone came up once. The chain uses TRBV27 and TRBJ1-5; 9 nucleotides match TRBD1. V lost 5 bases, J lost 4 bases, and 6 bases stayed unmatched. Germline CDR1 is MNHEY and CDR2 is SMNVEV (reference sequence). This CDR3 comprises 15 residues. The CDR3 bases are TGTGCCAGCAGTAAACTGACAGGGGGGAATCAGCCCCAGCATTTT. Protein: CASSKLTGGNQPQHF.

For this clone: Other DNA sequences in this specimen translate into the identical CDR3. CDR3 sequence reads: CSASDGQPQHF. The DNA of the CDR3 is TGCAGTGCTAGTGATGGTCAGCCCCAGCATTTT. The rearrangement links TRBV20-1 to TRBJ1-5; D remains ambiguous. Germline V gene sequence: CDR1 DFQATT, CDR2 SNEGSKA (reference sequence). The CDR3 is 11 residues long. With 3 bases removed from V and 6 bases from J, the gap between germline ends came to 6 bases.

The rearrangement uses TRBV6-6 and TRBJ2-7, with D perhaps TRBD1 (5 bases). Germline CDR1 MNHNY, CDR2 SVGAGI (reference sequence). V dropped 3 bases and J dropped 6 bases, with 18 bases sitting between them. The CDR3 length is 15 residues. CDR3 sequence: CASSYTGDPGIEQYF. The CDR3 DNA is TGTGCCAGCAGTTATACCGGAGACCCAGGGATCGAGCAGTACTTC.

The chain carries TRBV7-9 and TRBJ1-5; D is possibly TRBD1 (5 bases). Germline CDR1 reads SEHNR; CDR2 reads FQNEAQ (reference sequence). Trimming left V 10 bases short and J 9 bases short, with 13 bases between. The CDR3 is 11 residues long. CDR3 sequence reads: CANGGLRPQHF. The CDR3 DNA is TGTGCCAACGGGGGTTTGAGGCCCCAGCATTTT.

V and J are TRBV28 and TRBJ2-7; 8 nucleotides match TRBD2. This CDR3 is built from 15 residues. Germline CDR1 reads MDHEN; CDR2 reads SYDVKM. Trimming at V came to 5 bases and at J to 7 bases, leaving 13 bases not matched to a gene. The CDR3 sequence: CASSPTPGGLGEQYF. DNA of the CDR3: TGTGCCAGCAGTCCCACCCCGGGGGGGTTAGGGGAGCAGTACTTC.

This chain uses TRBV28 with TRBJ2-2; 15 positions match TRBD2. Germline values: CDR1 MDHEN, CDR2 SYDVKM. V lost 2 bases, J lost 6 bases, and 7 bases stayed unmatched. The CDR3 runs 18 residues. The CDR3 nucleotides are TGTGCCAGCAGTTTACTGGGACTAGCGGGAGGCCGTGCCGGGGAGCTGTTTTTT. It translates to CASSLLGLAGGRAGELFF.

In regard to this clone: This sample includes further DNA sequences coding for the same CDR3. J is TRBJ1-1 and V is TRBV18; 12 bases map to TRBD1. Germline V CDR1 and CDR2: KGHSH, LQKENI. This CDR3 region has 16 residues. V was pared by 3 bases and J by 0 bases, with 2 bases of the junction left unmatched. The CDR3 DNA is TGTGCCAGCTCACCGGGACAGGGGGCAATGAACACTGAAGCTTTCTTT. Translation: CASSPGQGAMNTEAFF.